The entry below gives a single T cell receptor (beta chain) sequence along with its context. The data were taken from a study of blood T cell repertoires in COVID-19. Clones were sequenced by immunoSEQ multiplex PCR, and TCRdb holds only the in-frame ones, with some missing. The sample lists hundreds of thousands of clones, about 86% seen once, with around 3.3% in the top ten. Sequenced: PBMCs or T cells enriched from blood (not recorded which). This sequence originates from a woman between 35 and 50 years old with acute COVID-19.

This CDR3 is CASSQDRMRERTYEQYF. The CDR3, as DNA: TGCGCCAGCAGCCAAGATAGGATGAGGGAGCGAACCTACGAGCAGTACTTC. The chain carries TRBV4-1 and TRBJ2-7, with a possible D match to TRBD2 (5 bases). CDR3 length: 17 residues. Germline assignment: CDR1 MGHRA and CDR2 YSYEKL. V shed 0 bases and J shed 2 bases, with 17 bases lying between them.